The clone carrying this T cell receptor beta chain was seen more than once but under ten times. Its antigen is as yet unknown. The assay was immunoSEQ multiplex PCR, and TCRdb's table has in-frame clones only and misses some. The sample consists of approximately 9,800 clones, approximately 90% of them appearing once. The data were taken from a study of blood T cell dynamics during melanoma immunotherapy. Background on the study: Standard first-line treatment here was pembrolizumab or nivolumab plus ipilimumab in metastatic melanoma.

The study's findings and limits: Clones driving repertoire changes may be melanoma-specific or general immune activation.

Sample time point: pre-treatment baseline. One draw preceded checkpoint blockade; another followed its first cycle at week 3. Patients with prior systemic cancer treatment, concomitant immunosuppressants, or other active malignancies were excluded. Germline lookup yields CDR1 SGHVS and CDR2 FQNEAQ. V dropped 3 bases and J dropped 4; count of bases not matched to a gene: 3. This CDR3 spans 13 amino acids. The chain carries TRBV7-8 and TRBJ2-7, with 7 positions matching TRBD1. This material consisted of blood, taken from a patient treated with checkpoint blockade. The receptor was derived from a human donor with melanoma. CDR3: CASSLGRGYEQYF. For the CDR3, the DNA is TGTGCCAGCAGCTTGGGCAGGGGGTACGAGCAGTACTTC.